The clone carrying this TCR beta chain has just one count. This sample was included in a study of shared clonotypes between healthy human individuals. TCRdb's copy holds only in-frame clones and misses some; the assay was immunoSEQ multiplex PCR. The data hold about 2.4 million clones, with approximately 92% observed a single time. This TCR derives from a man between 18 and 35 years old in good health. Sequencing input: naive CD4+ T cells sorted from blood. Noted subset: CD45RA+ positively selected.

The CDR3 coding sequence is TGCGCCAGCAGCCAAGACAATGAGCAGTTCTTC. Amino acids: CASSQDNEQFF. J is TRBJ2-1 and V is TRBV4-3; D unresolved. In germline, CDR1 is LGHNA, CDR2 YSLEER. The CDR3 contains 11 residues. Between the trimmed V and J ends, which lost 0 bases and 6 bases, there was a span of 0 bases.